The 14 T cell receptor beta chains below come from one sample, sequenced in a study of shared clonotypes between healthy human individuals. The data were produced by immunoSEQ multiplex PCR, yet TCRdb's version contains in-frame clones alone and is incomplete. Of approximately 1,500,000 clones in the sample, roughly 97% were seen once. Input material: naive CD4+ T cells sorted from blood. The sample's subset: CD45RA+ positively selected. Receptors were obtained from a man younger than 40 in good health.

Turning to this clone: Distinct nucleotide sequences in the sample also encode this CDR3. The chain uses TRBV5-1 and TRBJ1-4; D is ambiguous. This CDR3 has 13 amino acids. Deletions cut 0 bases from V and 5 bases from J, with 5 bases between. Germline V CDR1 and CDR2: SGHRS, YFSETQ. The CDR3 DNA follows: TGCGCCAGCAGCTTGGCCGCAAATGAAAAACTGTTTTTT. It codes for CASSLAANEKLFF.

V usage is TRBV7-6 and J usage is TRBJ2-3, with 8 bases that match TRBD1. CDR1 and CDR2 (germline): SGHVS, FNYEAQ. This CDR3 is 15 amino acids long. The J segment lost 0 bases and the V segment lost 5 bases, leaving 4 bases of the junction unmatched. The CDR3 here is CASSQDRGSTDTQYF. CDR3 sequence (DNA): TGTGCCAGCAGCCAAGACAGGGGTAGCACAGATACGCAGTATTTT.

The chain employs TRBV5-1 and TRBJ2-3; a possible D gene is TRBD1 (6 bases). Germline values: CDR1 SGHRS, CDR2 YFSETQ. Trimming took off 0 bases at V and 10 bases at J, with 15 bases between the two ends. This CDR3 contains 14 residues. This chain's CDR3 is CASSLAAGGDAQYF. In nucleotides, the CDR3 is TGCGCCAGCAGCTTGGCGGCTGGGGGCGATGCGCAGTATTTT.

On this clone itself: At the DNA level, this CDR3 is encoded by other sequences in the same sample as well. J is TRBJ2-5 and V is TRBV18; D call uncertain. V was pared by 3 bases and J by 3 bases, with 5 bases between. Germline-derived CDR1 and CDR2 are KGHSH and LQKENI. The CDR3 loop spans 12 amino acids. Here the CDR3 reads CASSPLEETQYF. In DNA, the CDR3 is TGTGCCAGCTCACCGTTGGAAGAGACCCAGTACTTC.

The V gene is TRBV5-1, the J gene TRBJ2-1, with 8 bases matching TRBD1. J was trimmed by 7 bases and V by 4 bases; bases with no gene match: 10. The CDR3 has 15 residues. The germline V gene encodes CDR1 SGHRS and CDR2 YFSETQ. This CDR3 is CASSAGTGGDNEQFF. The CDR3 DNA reads TGCGCCAGCAGCGCGGGGACAGGCGGGGATAATGAGCAGTTCTTC.

The chain employs TRBV19 and TRBJ2-7, with D maybe TRBD1 (7 bases). Trimming removed 6 bases from V and 1 base from J, with 10 bases in between. The V gene's germline CDR1 is LNHDA and CDR2 SQIVND (reference sequence). This CDR3 comprises 13 residues. Written as DNA, the CDR3 is TGTGCCAGTAGGGCGGGACAGTCCTACGAGCAGTACTTC. Protein sequence: CASRAGQSYEQYF.

This chain uses TRBV7-2 with TRBJ2-7; TRBD2 matches 7 bases. The V segment lost 4 bases and the J segment 1 base; nucleotides outside the gene matches: 13. CDR3 size: 17 residues. Germline assignment: CDR1 SGHTA and CDR2 FQGNSA. CDR3 region: CASSSRTGLSFSYEQYF. Here the CDR3 DNA reads TGTGCCAGCAGCTCGCGAACGGGACTATCTTTTTCCTACGAGCAGTACTTC.

The gene calls are TRBV11-2 and TRBJ2-7; D tentatively reads TRBD1 or TRBD2 (5 bases each). The ends were cut back, 4 bases at V and 2 bases at J, with 15 bases in the middle. The CDR3 length is 15 residues. Per germline, CDR1 SGHAT and CDR2 FQNNGV. The CDR3 spells CASSSSSMGAYEQYF. The CDR3 coding sequence is TGTGCCAGCAGCTCGAGTTCGATGGGGGCCTACGAGCAGTACTTC.

The chain joins TRBV29-1 to TRBJ2-7, with D unresolved. The CDR3 runs to 11 residues. Per germline, CDR1 SQVTM and CDR2 ANQGSEA. Between the trimmed V and J ends, which lost 3 bases and 2 bases, there was a span of 5 bases. Written as DNA, the CDR3 is TGCAGCGTTGACAGTACCTACGAGCAGTACTTC. Translating it yields CSVDSTYEQYF.

The chain recombines TRBV2 with TRBJ2-5; the match to TRBD2 covers 11 bases. Germline-derived CDR1 and CDR2 are SNHLY and FYNNEI. The CDR3 totals 17 residues. The junction had 6 bases not matched to a gene; V was cut back by 1 base and J by 2 bases. CDR3 region: CASSEGTSGYIQETQYF. DNA of the CDR3: TGTGCCAGCAGTGAAGGGACTAGCGGGTACATACAAGAGACCCAGTACTTC.

V and J are TRBV4-3 and TRBJ1-3; no definite D call. The CDR3 consists of 17 residues. Germline CDR1 reads LGHNA; CDR2 reads YSLEER. V was trimmed by 0 bases and J by 0 bases, leaving 12 bases between them. CDR3 region: CASSQDAHASSGNTIYF. In nucleotides, the CDR3 is TGCGCCAGCAGCCAAGATGCCCACGCCAGCTCTGGAAACACCATATATTTT.

The CDR3 here is CASSPEAGLLSYEQYF. CDR3 nucleotides: TGCGCCAGCAGCCCCGAAGCGGGACTACTTTCCTACGAGCAGTACTTC. This sequence joins TRBV4-1 and TRBJ2-7, with 7 nucleotides matching TRBD2. This CDR3 comprises 16 residues. Germline values: CDR1 MGHRA, CDR2 YSYEKL. V lost 4 bases, J lost 1 base, and 10 bases stayed unmatched.

This chain uses TRBV6-4 with TRBJ2-7; D might be TRBD1 (6 bases). The V gene's germline CDR1 is MRHNA and CDR2 SNTAGT. V gave up 2 bases and J gave up 4 bases, with 6 bases separating them. The CDR3 is 12 residues long. This CDR3 is CASSDRGYEQYF. The CDR3 DNA reads TGTGCCAGCAGTGACAGGGGGTACGAGCAGTACTTC.

This chain links TRBV2 with TRBJ2-5; TRBD2 aligns across 11 bases. This CDR3 has 15 amino acids. Trimming at V came to 8 bases and at J to 5 bases, leaving 10 bases not matched to a gene. Germline V CDR1 and CDR2: SNHLY, FYNNEI. CDR3 protein: CASSLVASGRETQYF. The CDR3 DNA reads TGTGCCAGCTCCCTGGTGGCTAGCGGGAGGGAGACCCAGTACTTC.